The 15 T cell receptor beta chains below all came from one sample that was sequenced in a study of T cells after yellow fever vaccination. TCRdb processed the 5' RACE reads anew with MiXCR; each CDR3 protein has one entry. Here the sample spans about 160,000 distinct CDR3 sequences, 5.5% to 7.5% being singletons. Material: CD4+ T cells sorted from PBMCs, obtained 4 to 6 days after the first yellow fever vaccination. These receptors all stem from a man younger than 35 who received the YFV17D yellow fever vaccine.

This clonotype was detected only a few times. CDR3 region: CASSFPVAGDTDTQYF. CDR3 DNA: TGTGCCAGCAGTTTCCCGGTAGCGGGGGACACAGATACGCAGTATTTT. The V gene is TRBV12-3 or TRBV12-4, the J gene TRBJ2-3; 9 bases agree with TRBD2. The trim removed 3 bases at V and 2 bases at J, leaving 6 bases unmatched. This CDR3 has 16 amino acids.

This clonotype was seen many times. The rearrangement uses TRBV6-2 or TRBV6-3 and TRBJ2-2, with 10 bases fitting TRBD2. The CDR3 loop spans 17 amino acids. V shed 6 bases and J 4 bases; nucleotides not matched to a gene: 11. Germline V lookup: CDR1 MNHEY, CDR2 SVGEGT. CDR3 residues: CASSPEKIAGGTGELFF. As DNA, the CDR3 is TGTGCCAGCAGCCCAGAGAAGATAGCGGGGGGCACCGGGGAGCTGTTTTTT.

This clonotype was recorded a few times. This chain links TRBV9 with TRBJ1-1; the D gene is possibly TRBD1 (6 bases). The CDR3 sequence is 14 residues long. Trimming took off 0 bases at V and 10 bases at J, with 16 bases between the two ends. Germline loops: CDR1 SGDLS, CDR2 YYNGEE. Written as DNA, the CDR3 is TGTGCCAGCAGCGTAGAACCAGGGGCCCAGTCAGCTTTCTTT. Its protein product is CASSVEPGAQSAFF.

This clonotype was found a few times. The V and J genes are TRBV2 and TRBJ2-3; D uncertain. V was cut by 3 bases and J by 1 base, with 8 bases left in between. The CDR3 consists of 14 residues. Germline loops: CDR1 SNHLY, CDR2 FYNNEI. The chain's CDR3 is CASSESHGTDTQYF. DNA of the CDR3: TGTGCCAGCAGTGAGTCCCACGGCACAGATACGCAGTATTTT.

The table lists this clonotype with many counts. This rearrangement joins TRBV7-6 to TRBJ2-3, with 10 bases fitting TRBD2. The V gene's germline CDR1 is SGHVS and CDR2 FNYEAQ. The junction had 5 bases not matched to a gene; V was cut back by 5 bases and J by 0 bases. CDR3 length equals 16 residues. The CDR3 sequence is CASSRFSGGSTDTQYF. As DNA, the CDR3 is TGTGCCAGCAGCCGATTTAGCGGGGGGAGCACAGATACGCAGTATTTT.

This clonotype was observed a few times. V and J are TRBV3-1 and TRBJ1-6; D ambiguous. Per the germline V gene, CDR1 is LGHDT and CDR2 is YNNKEL (reference sequence). The CDR3 runs 17 residues. Trimming removed 3 bases at V and 0 bases at J, with 12 bases between. CDR3 protein: CASSQNRPSSYNSPLHF. The CDR3 region has the DNA TGTGCCAGCAGCCAGAACAGACCGAGCTCCTATAATTCACCCCTCCACTTT.

The gene calls are TRBV7-6 and TRBJ2-3; maybe TRBD1 (6 bases). CDR3 size: 13 residues. V lost 3 bases, J lost 4 bases, and 8 bases lay in between. Per germline, CDR1 SGHVS and CDR2 FNYEAQ. DNA of the CDR3: TGTGCCAGCAGCTTTTCAGGGGCAGATACGCAGTATTTT. Its protein is CASSFSGADTQYF.

This clonotype has ten or more counts. The chain carries TRBV9 and TRBJ1-1; possible D gene TRBD1, 6 bases. V was pared by 0 bases and J by 5 bases, with 11 bases between. Germline values: CDR1 SGDLS, CDR2 YYNGEE. The CDR3 sequence is 14 residues long. CDR3 DNA: TGTGCCAGCAGCGTAGATGGGGGCGCGACTGAAGCTTTCTTT. Translated, it gives CASSVDGGATEAFF. The full variable domain, completed using reference TRBV9 and TRBJ1-1, is DSGVTQTPKHLITATGQRVTLRCSPRSGDLSVYWYQQSLDQGLQFLIQYYNGEERAKGNILERFSAQQFPDLHSELNLSSLELGDSALYFCASSVDGGATEAFFGQGTRLTVV.

This clonotype showed up just a few times. The V call is TRBV12-3 or TRBV12-4, the J call TRBJ2-2, with 7 positions matching TRBD1. The V segment lost 6 bases and the J segment 7 bases; nucleotides outside the gene matches: 8. The CDR3 extends over 14 amino acids. The DNA for the CDR3 is TGTGCCAGCAGCCGTCGACAGGGCAGCGGGGAGCTGTTTTTT. Translation: CASSRRQGSGELFF.

This clonotype came up a few times. The chain recombines TRBV2 with TRBJ2-1; D is possibly TRBD1 (6 bases). Trimming shortened V by 4 bases and J by 8 bases, and 18 bases separated the two germline ends. Germline V gene lookup returns CDR1 SNHLY and CDR2 FYNNEI. The CDR3 has 15 residues. The CDR3 region has the DNA TGTGCCAGCAGTGCTCAGGGGAGCGAGTATGATGAGCAGTTCTTC. Translated: CASSAQGSEYDEQFF.

This clonotype came up many times. The chain is built from TRBV24-1 and TRBJ2-1; 13 bases map to TRBD2. V shed 5 bases and J 8 bases; nucleotides not matched to a gene: 5. The CDR3 consists of 15 residues. Germline values: CDR1 KGHDR, CDR2 SFDVKD. For the CDR3, the DNA is TGTGCCACCAGTGTCGGACTAGCGGGGGACTATGAGCAGTTCTTC. Amino acid sequence: CATSVGLAGDYEQFF.

This clonotype was found many times. The V gene is TRBV7-2, the J gene TRBJ2-1, with TRBD2 matching over 8 bases. Per the germline V gene, CDR1 is SGHTA and CDR2 is FQGNSA. The V and J ends lost 3 bases and 7 bases, in that order; junction bases with no gene match: 8. This CDR3 has 15 residues. As DNA, the CDR3 is TGTGCCAGCAGCTTTCCGCGGGGGGCCGTGAATGAGCAGTTCTTC. It codes for CASSFPRGAVNEQFF.

The V call is TRBV4-3, the J call TRBJ1-6, with a tentative D call TRBD1 (6 bases). The CDR3 covers 16 residues. Trimming took 0 bases from V and 9 from J, leaving 15 bases between them. The germline gives CDR1 LGHNA, CDR2 YSLEER. DNA for the CDR3: TGCGCCAGCAGCCAAGATGCCCCAGGGGCGAGTTCACCCCTCCACTTT. Translating gives CASSQDAPGASSPLHF.

This clonotype was observed at least ten times. This chain connects TRBV25-1 to TRBJ1-5, with D unclear. The CDR3 spans 14 residues. The germline V gene encodes CDR1 MGHDK and CDR2 SYGVNS. V was cut by 2 bases and J by 3 bases, with 8 bases left in between. In nucleotides, the CDR3 is TGTGCCAGCAGTGAAAGGGCGGCCAATCAGCCCCAGCATTTT. Translating gives CASSERAANQPQHF.

This clonotype was seen more than once but under ten times. The chain recombines TRBV5-1 with TRBJ2-5; 7 bases are a match to TRBD2. CDR1 is SGHRS and CDR2 is YFSETQ in the germline V gene. The CDR3 extends over 14 amino acids. V lost 1 base to trimming and J lost 4 bases; unmatched junction nucleotides: 4. The CDR3 bases are TGCGCCAGCAGCTTGATGGGGGAGGGAGAGACCCAGTACTTC. This translates into CASSLMGEGETQYF. Filled out from reference TRBV5-1 and TRBJ2-5, the complete variable domain reads KAGVTQTPRYLIKTRGQQVTLSCSPISGHRSVSWYQQTPGQGLQFLFEYFSETQRNKGNFPGRFSGRQFSNSRSEMNVSTLELGDSALYLCASSLMGEGETQYFGPGTRLLVL.